Below are 16 T cell receptor beta chains sequenced from a single sample in a study of T cell responses to AZD1222 COVID-19 vaccine. Method: immunoSEQ multiplex PCR; TCRdb's copy keeps in-frame clones and lacks some. The sample holds some 110,000 clones; roughly 90% are singletons and the top ten take 2.5% to 3%. Here the sequenced sample was peripheral blood, taken on day 0 of AZD1222 vaccination. These receptors were obtained from an adult in good health.

The chain recombines TRBV7-8 with TRBJ2-7, with 10 bases matching TRBD1. The germline V gene has CDR1 SGHVS and CDR2 FQNEAQ. J lost 5 bases, V lost 3 bases, and 10 bases had no gene match. This CDR3 spans 16 amino acids. In DNA, the CDR3 is TGTGCCAGCAGCTTTCAGCCCCGGGACAGGGGTAACGAGCAGTACTTC. Protein sequence: CASSFQPRDRGNEQYF.

The chain uses TRBV28 and TRBJ2-2, with TRBD2 matching 8 bases. The germline V gene encodes CDR1 MDHEN and CDR2 SYDVKM. This CDR3 spans 17 amino acids. The ends lost 4 bases at V and 3 bases at J; junction bases unmatched: 10. This chain's CDR3 is CASSSPISGKDTGELFF. CDR3 coding DNA: TGTGCCAGCAGTTCCCCCATTAGCGGGAAGGACACCGGGGAGCTGTTTTTT.

This clone was detected only once. V and J are TRBV7-2 and TRBJ1-6; D gene uncertain. CDR3 length: 16 residues. Germline loops: CDR1 SGHTA, CDR2 FQGNSA. V lost 2 bases and J 5 bases, leaving 13 bases between the germline ends. CDR3 in amino acids: CASSLQPGTDNSPLHF. CDR3 DNA: TGTGCCAGCAGCTTACAACCGGGCACCGATAATTCACCCCTCCACTTT.

The V and J genes are TRBV15 and TRBJ2-4; 10 bases match TRBD2. Germline values: CDR1 LNHNV, CDR2 YYDKDF (reference sequence). The CDR3 totals 14 residues. V lost 7 bases, J lost 4 bases, and 4 bases stayed unmatched. CDR3 sequence: CATTSGRTKNIQYF. CDR3 nucleotide sequence: TGTGCCACCACTAGCGGGAGAACGAAAAACATTCAGTACTTC.

In this sample, this clone turned up once. This chain joins TRBV9 and TRBJ2-1, with unresolved D. This CDR3 has 14 amino acids. The germline V gene encodes CDR1 SGDLS and CDR2 YYNGEE. V gave up 3 bases and J gave up 7 bases, with 14 bases separating them. The CDR3, as DNA: TGTGCCAGCAGCGCCGGCTCCGCTTGGAATGAGCAGTTCTTC. Its translation: CASSAGSAWNEQFF.

The chain has TRBV6-2 or TRBV6-3 and TRBJ2-2; 7 positions agree with TRBD1. After removal of 4 bases from V and 11 bases from J, the junction contained 7 bases not matched to a gene. The CDR3 is 13 residues long. Germline V gene data show CDR1 as MNHEY and CDR2 as SVGEGT. The CDR3 loop is CASSFSGGPELFF. CDR3 DNA sequence: TGTGCCAGCAGTTTCTCAGGGGGACCAGAGCTGTTTTTT.

J is TRBJ2-1 and V is TRBV5-1, with 11 bases matching TRBD2. CDR1 is SGHRS and CDR2 is YFSETQ in the germline V gene. V lost 2 bases, J lost 4 bases, and 8 bases stayed unmatched. The CDR3 length is 17 residues. CDR3 residues: CASSLQLAGVGYNEQFF. The CDR3, as DNA: TGCGCCAGCAGCTTACAACTAGCGGGAGTCGGATACAATGAGCAGTTCTTC.

The chain links TRBV19 to TRBJ1-3; D is unclear. The CDR3 totals 15 residues. Germline V gene data show CDR1 as LNHDA and CDR2 as SQIVND (reference sequence). Trimming left V 4 bases short and J 4 bases short, with 14 bases between. The CDR3: CASSTRAAEGNTIYF. The CDR3, as DNA: TGTGCCAGTAGTACCCGGGCCGCGGAAGGAAACACCATATATTTT.

V and J are TRBV7-8 and TRBJ1-2; D possibly corresponds to TRBD1 (5 bases). Germline V gives CDR1 SGHVS, CDR2 FQNEAQ. Trimming took off 6 bases at V and 3 bases at J, with 14 bases between the two ends. The CDR3 loop spans 14 amino acids. The CDR3 region is CASSGTGLHYGYTF. The CDR3 coding sequence is TGTGCCAGCAGTGGCACAGGTCTTCACTATGGCTACACCTTC. Full variable domain (rest looked up from reference TRBV7-8 and TRBJ1-2): GAGVSQSPRYKVAKRGQDVALRCDPISGHVSLFWYQQALGQGPEFLTYFQNEAQLDKSGLPSDRFFAERPEGSVSTLKIQRTQQEDSAVYLCASSGTGLHYGYTFGSGTRLTVV.

The rearrangement links TRBV3-1 (or the pseudogene TRBV3-2) to TRBJ2-7, with D tentatively TRBD1 (6 bases). In germline, CDR1 is LGHDT, CDR2 YNNKEL (reference sequence). V lost 0 bases to trimming and J lost 2 bases, with 14 bases between them. CDR3 length equals 16 residues. In DNA, the CDR3 is TGTGCCAGCAGCCAAGATACCAGGGGCCGACCCTACGAGCAGTACTTC. Its translation: CASSQDTRGRPYEQYF.

This chain connects TRBV7-6 to TRBJ2-3; TRBD2 matches at 11 bases. V lost 3 bases and J lost 4; bases outside the gene matches: 9. CDR1 SGHVS and CDR2 FNYEAQ come from the germline V gene. The CDR3 length is 17 residues. CDR3 residues: CASSFSGRAEESDTQYF. The CDR3 DNA reads TGTGCCAGCAGCTTTAGCGGGAGGGCCGAGGAGTCAGATACGCAGTATTTT. The full variable domain, its missing parts supplied by reference TRBV7-6 and TRBJ2-3, is GAGVSQSPRYKVTKRGQDVALRCDPISGHVSLYWYRQALGQGPEFLTYFNYEAQQDKSGLPNDRFSAERPEGSISTLTIQRTEQRDSAMYRCASSFSGRAEESDTQYFGPGTRLTVL.

This chain connects TRBV11-2 to TRBJ1-2; D remains unclear. V was clipped by 5 bases and J by 3 bases, with 16 bases between them. CDR3 length equals 15 residues. Looked up from germline, CDR1 is SGHAT and CDR2 is FQNNGV. The CDR3 sequence: CASSPIRSFDYGYTF. Written as DNA, the CDR3 is TGTGCCAGCAGCCCGATTCGCTCATTCGACTATGGCTACACCTTC.

The chain couples TRBV9 to TRBJ2-3; 10 nucleotides align to TRBD1. Germline CDR1 and CDR2: SGDLS and YYNGEE. There are 15 residues in the CDR3. V lost 3 bases to trimming and J lost 4 bases; unmatched junction nucleotides: 5. The CDR3, as DNA: TGTGCCAGCAGCGAGGGACAGGGGAAGGCAGATACGCAGTATTTT. The encoded protein is CASSEGQGKADTQYF.

The gene calls are TRBV4-1 and TRBJ2-7, with D maybe TRBD2 (5 bases). The CDR3 runs to 15 residues. Germline V gives CDR1 MGHRA, CDR2 YSYEKL. Trimming took 0 bases from V and 4 from J, leaving 13 bases between them. The CDR3 sequence: CASSQEELAGYEQYF. The CDR3 DNA follows: TGCGCCAGCAGCCAAGAAGAGCTAGCCGGTTACGAGCAGTACTTC.

The chain has TRBV11-3 and TRBJ2-4; the D is unclear. V lost 1 base and J lost 4, with 5 bases in between. CDR1 is SGHNT and CDR2 is YENEEA in the germline V gene. The length of the CDR3 is 13 residues. CDR3 protein: CASSLGEKNIQYF. CDR3 bases: TGTGCCAGCAGCTTAGGCGAAAAAAACATTCAGTACTTC.

The chain links TRBV6-1 to TRBJ2-3; D gene uncertain. Trimming shortened V by 2 bases and J by 3 bases, and 9 bases separated the two germline ends. CDR3 length: 14 residues. Germline CDR1 MNHNS, CDR2 SASEGT. In nucleotides, the CDR3 is TGTGCCAGCAGTGAAACGGTAGTAACAGATACGCAGTATTTT. Amino acids: CASSETVVTDTQYF.